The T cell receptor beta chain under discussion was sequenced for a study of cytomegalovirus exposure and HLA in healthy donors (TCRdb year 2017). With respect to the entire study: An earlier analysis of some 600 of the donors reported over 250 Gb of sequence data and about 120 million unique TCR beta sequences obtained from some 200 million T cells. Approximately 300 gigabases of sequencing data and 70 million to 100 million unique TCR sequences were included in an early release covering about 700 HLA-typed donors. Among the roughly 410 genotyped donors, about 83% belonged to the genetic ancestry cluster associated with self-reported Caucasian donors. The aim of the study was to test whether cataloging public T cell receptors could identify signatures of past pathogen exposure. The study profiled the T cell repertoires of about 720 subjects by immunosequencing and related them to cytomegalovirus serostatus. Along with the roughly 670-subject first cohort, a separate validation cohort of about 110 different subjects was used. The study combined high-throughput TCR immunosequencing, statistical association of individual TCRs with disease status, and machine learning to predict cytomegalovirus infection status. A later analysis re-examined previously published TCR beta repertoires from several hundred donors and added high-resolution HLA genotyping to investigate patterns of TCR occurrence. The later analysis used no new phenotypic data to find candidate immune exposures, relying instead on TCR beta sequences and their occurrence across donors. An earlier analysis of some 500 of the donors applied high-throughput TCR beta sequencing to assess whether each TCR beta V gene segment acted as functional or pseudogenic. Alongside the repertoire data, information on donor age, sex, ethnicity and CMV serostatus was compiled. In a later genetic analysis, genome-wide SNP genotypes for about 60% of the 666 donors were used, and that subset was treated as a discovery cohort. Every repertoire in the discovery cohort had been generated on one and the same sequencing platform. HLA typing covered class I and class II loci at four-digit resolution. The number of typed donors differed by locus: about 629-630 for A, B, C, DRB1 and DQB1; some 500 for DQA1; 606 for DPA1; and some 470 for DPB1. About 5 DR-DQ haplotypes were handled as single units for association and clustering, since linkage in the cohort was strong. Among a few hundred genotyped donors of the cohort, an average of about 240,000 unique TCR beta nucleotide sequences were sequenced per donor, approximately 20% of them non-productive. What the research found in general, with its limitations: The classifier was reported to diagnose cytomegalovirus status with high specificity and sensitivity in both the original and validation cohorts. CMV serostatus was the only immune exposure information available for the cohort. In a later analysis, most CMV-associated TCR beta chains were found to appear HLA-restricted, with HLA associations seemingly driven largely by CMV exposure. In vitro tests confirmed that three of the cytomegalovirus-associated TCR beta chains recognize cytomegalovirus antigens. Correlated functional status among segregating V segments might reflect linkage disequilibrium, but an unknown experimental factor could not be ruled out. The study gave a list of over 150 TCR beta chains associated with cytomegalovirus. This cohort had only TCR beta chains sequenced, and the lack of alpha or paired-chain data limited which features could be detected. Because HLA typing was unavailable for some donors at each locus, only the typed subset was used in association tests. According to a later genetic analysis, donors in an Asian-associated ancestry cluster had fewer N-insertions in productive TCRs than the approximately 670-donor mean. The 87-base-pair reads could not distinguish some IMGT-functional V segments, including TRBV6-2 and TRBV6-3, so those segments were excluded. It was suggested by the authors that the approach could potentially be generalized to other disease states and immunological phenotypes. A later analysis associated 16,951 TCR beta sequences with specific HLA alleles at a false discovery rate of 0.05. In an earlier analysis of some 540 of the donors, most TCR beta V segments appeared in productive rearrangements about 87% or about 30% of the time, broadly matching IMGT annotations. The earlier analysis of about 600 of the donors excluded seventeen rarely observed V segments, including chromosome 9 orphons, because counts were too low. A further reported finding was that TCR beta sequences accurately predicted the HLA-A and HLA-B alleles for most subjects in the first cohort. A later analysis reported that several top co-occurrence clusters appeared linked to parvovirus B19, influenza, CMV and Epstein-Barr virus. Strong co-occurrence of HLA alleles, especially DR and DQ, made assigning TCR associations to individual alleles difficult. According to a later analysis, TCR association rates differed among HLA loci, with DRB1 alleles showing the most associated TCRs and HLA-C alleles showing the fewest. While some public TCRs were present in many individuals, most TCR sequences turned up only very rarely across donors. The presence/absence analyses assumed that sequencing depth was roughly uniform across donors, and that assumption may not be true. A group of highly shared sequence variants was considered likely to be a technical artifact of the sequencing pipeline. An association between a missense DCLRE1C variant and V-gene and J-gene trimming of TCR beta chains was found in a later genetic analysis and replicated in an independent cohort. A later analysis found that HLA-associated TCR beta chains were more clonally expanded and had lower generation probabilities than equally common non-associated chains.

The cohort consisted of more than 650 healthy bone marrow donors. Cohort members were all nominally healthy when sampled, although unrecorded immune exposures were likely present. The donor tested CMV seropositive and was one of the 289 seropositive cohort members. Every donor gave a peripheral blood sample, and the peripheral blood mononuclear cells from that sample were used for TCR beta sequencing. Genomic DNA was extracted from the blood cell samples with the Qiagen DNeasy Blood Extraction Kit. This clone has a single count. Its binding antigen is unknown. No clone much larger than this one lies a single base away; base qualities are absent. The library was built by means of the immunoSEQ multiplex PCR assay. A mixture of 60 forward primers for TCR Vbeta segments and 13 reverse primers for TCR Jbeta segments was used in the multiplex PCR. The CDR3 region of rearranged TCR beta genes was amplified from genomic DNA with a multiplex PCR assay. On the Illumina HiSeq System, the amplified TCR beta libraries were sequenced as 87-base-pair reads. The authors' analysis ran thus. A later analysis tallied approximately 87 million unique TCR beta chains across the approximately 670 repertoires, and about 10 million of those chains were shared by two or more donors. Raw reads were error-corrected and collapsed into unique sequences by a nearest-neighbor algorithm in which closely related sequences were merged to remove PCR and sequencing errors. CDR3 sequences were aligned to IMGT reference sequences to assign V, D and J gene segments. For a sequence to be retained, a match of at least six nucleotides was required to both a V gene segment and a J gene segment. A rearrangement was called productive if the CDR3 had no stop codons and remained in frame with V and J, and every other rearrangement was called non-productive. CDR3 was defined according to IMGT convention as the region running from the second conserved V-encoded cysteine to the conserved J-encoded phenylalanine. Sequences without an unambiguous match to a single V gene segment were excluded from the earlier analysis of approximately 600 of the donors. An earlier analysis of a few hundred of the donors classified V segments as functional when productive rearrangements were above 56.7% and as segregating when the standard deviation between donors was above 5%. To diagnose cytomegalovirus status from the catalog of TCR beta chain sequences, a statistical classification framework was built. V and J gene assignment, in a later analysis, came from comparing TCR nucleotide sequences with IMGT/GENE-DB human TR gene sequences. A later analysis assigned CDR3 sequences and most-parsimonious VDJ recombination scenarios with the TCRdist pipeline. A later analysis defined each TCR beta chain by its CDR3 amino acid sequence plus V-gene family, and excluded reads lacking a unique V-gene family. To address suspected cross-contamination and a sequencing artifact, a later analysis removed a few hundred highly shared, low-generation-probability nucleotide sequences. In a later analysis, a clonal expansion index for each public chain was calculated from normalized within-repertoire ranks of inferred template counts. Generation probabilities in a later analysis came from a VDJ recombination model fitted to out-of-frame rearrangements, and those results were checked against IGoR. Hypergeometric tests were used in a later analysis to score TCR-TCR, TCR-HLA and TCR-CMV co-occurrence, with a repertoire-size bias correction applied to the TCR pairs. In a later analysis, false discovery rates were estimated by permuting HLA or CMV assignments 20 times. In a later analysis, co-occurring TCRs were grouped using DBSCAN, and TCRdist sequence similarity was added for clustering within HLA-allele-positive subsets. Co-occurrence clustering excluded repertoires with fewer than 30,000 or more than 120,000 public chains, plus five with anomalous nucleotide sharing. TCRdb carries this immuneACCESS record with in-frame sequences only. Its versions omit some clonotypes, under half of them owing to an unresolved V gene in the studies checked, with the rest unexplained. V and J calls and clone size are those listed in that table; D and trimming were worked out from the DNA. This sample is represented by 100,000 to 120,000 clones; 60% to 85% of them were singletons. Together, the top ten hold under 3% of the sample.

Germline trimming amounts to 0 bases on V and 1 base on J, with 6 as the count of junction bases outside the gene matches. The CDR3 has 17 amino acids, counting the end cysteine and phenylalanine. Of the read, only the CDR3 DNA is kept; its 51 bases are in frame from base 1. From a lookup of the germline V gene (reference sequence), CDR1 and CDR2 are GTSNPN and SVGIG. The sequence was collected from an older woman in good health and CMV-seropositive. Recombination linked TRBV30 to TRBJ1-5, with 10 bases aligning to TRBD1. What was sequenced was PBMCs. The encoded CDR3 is CAWSVSWGQGSNQPQHF. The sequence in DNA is TGTGCCTGGAGTGTTTCATGGGGACAGGGGAGCAATCAGCCCCAGCATTTT.